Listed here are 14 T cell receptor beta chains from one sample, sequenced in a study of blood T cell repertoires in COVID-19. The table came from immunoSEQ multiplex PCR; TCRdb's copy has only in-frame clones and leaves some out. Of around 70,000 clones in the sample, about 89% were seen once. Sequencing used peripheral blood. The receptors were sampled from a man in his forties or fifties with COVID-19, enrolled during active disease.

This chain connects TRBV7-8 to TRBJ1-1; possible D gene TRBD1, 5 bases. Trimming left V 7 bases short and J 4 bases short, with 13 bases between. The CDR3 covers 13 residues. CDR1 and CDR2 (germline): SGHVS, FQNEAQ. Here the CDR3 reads CASNPRGSTEAFF. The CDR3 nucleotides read TGTGCCAGCAACCCAAGGGGTTCCACTGAAGCTTTCTTT.

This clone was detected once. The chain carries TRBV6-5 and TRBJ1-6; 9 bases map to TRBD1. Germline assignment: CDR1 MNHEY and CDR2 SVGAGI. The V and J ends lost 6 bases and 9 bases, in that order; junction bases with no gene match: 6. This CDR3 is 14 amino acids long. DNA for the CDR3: TGTGCCAGCAGCCAACAGGGGGCCGTTTCACCCCTCCACTTT. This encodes CASSQQGAVSPLHF.

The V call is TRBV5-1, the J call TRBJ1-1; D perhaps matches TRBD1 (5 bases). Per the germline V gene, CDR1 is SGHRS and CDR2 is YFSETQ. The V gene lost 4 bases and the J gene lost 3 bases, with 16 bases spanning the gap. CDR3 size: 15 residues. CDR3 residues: CASSQFGEGDTEAFF. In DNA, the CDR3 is TGCGCCAGCAGCCAATTCGGAGAAGGGGACACTGAAGCTTTCTTT.

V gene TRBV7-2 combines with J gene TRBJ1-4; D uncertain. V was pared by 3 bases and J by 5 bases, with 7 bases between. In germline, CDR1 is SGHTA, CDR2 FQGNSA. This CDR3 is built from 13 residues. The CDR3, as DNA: TGTGCCAGCAGCTTTTACAGAAATGAAAAACTGTTTTTT. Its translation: CASSFYRNEKLFF.

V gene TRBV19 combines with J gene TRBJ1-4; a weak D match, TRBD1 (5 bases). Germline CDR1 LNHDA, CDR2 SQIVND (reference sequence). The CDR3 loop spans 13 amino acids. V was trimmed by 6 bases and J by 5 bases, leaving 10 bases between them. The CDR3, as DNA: TGTGCCAGTAGCAGCGACAGAAATGAAAAACTGTTTTTT. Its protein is CASSSDRNEKLFF.

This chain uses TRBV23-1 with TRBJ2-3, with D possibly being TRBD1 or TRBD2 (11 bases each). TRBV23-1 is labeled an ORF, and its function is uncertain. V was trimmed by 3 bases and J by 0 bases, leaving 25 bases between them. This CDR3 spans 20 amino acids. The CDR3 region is CASSQTGTGGTSGSTDTQYF. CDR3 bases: TGCGCCAGCAGTCAGACCGGGACAGGGGGGACTAGCGGAAGCACAGATACGCAGTATTTT.

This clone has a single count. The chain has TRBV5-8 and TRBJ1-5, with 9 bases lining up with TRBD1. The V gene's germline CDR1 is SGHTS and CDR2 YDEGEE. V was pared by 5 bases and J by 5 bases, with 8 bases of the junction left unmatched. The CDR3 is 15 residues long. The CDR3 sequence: CASSPDRGGDQPQHF. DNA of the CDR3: TGTGCCAGCAGTCCGGACAGGGGAGGCGATCAGCCCCAGCATTTT.

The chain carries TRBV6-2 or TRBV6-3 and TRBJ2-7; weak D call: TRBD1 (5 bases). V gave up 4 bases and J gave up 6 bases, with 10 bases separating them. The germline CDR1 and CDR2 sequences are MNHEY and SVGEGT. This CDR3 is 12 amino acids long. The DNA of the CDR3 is TGTGCCAGCAGTTGGGGCAACCGCGAGCAGTACGTC. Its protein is CASSWGNREQYV.

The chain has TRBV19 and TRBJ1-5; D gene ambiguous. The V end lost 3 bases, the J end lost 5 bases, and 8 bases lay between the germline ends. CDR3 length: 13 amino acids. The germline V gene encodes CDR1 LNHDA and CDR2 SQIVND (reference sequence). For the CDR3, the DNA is TGTGCCAGTAGTATTGAAACAGATCAGCCCCAGCATTTT. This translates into CASSIETDQPQHF. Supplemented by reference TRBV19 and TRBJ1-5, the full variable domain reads DGGITQSPKYLFRKEGQNVTLSCEQNLNHDAMYWYRQDPGQGLRLIYYSQIVNDFQKGDIAEGYSVSREKKESFPLTVTSAQKNPTAFYLCASSIETDQPQHFGDGTRLSIL.

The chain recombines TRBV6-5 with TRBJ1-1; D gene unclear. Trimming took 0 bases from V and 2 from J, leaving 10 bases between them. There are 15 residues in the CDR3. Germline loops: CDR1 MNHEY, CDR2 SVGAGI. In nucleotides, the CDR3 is TGTGCCAGCAGTTACTCGGGGAGTTTTAACACTGAAGCTTTCTTT. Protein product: CASSYSGSFNTEAFF.

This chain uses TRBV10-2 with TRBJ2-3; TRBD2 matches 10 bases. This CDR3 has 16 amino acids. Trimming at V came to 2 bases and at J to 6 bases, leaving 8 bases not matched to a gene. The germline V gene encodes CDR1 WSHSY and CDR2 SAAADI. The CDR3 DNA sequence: TGCGCCAGCAGTGAGCCCCTGATGGGACTAGCGGATACGCAGTATTTT. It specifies CASSEPLMGLADTQYF.

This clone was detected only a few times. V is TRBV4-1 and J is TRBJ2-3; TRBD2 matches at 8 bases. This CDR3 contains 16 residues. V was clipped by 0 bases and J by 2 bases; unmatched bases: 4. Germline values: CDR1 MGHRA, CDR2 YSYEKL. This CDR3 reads CASSQDRGGPTDTQYF. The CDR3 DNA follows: TGCGCCAGCAGCCAAGATCGGGGGGGGCCCACAGATACGCAGTATTTT.

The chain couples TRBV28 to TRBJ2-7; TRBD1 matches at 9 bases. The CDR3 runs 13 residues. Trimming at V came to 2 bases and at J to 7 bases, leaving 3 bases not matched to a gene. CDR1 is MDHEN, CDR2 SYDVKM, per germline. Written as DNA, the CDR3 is TGTGCCAGCAGTTTAGGGGGGACAGGGGAGCAGTACTTC. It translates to CASSLGGTGEQYF.

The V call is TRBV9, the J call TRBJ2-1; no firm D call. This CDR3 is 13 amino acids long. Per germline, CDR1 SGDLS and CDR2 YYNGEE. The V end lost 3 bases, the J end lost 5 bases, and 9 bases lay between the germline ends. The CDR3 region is CASSAYNNNEQFF. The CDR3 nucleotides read TGTGCCAGCAGCGCCTATAATAACAATGAGCAGTTCTTC. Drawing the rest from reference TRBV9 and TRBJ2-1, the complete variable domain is DSGVTQTPKHLITATGQRVTLRCSPRSGDLSVYWYQQSLDQGLQFLIQYYNGEERAKGNILERFSAQQFPDLHSELNLSSLELGDSALYFCASSAYNNNEQFFGPGTRLTVL.